This TCR beta chain was captured in a study of CD8 T cells in Susac syndrome. Random hexamers were used to reverse transcribe 0.5 to 1 ug of RNA. Multiplex PCR with immunoSEQ amplified the TCR beta CDR3 across 54 Vbeta and 13 Jbeta. Each CDR3 protein is one row after TCRdb ran MiXCR on the immunoSEQ multiplex PCR reads. The sample has some 150,000 distinct CDR3 sequences; about 94% are singletons. V lost 5 bases and J lost 4; bases outside the gene matches: 10. Germline V gene sequence: CDR1 SEHNR, CDR2 FQNEAQ (reference sequence). The CDR3 extends over 15 amino acids. Blood CD8+ and CD4+ T cells underwent high-throughput TCR beta sequencing. Those who served as multiple sclerosis controls were treatment-naive patients with stable or active relapsing-remitting disease.

V gene TRBV7-9 combines with J gene TRBJ1-2; 7 nucleotides agree with TRBD1. Material: CD8+ T cells from PBMCs. This clonotype originated in a human donor with multiple sclerosis. The CDR3 is CASSPRTGVLYGYTF. CDR3 in DNA: TGTGCCAGCAGCCCGCGGACAGGTGTCCTCTATGGCTACACCTTC.